These 21 T cell receptor beta chains originate from one sample sequenced in a study of CD8 T cells in ankylosing spondylitis. TCRdb analysed the 5' RACE reads with MiXCR anew, one entry per CDR3 protein. This sample yields fewer than 250,000 distinct CDR3 sequences, of which more than 25% are seen a single time; just over 6.5% belongs to the top ten. Input material: blood, either unsorted or a sorted T cell fraction (not recorded which). Receptor source: a male donor with ankylosing spondylitis or in good health (not recorded which).

This clonotype occurred a few times. This chain uses TRBV20-1 with TRBJ2-3; 10 bases match TRBD2. The CDR3 runs to 15 residues. J gave up 4 bases and V 5 bases, and 9 bases lay outside the gene matches. Germline CDR1 DFQATT, CDR2 SNEGSKA (reference sequence). CDR3 in DNA: TGCAGTGCTTCGCCTAGCGGGAGTACTGCAGATACGCAGTATTTT. Its translation is CSASPSGSTADTQYF.

This chain connects TRBV10-3 to TRBJ1-3; D uncertain. The germline CDR1 and CDR2 sequences are ENHRY and SYGVKD. V was clipped by 6 bases and J by 0 bases, with 9 bases between them. The CDR3 has 14 residues. CDR3 sequence (DNA): TGTGCCATCAGCCCACAGTTCTCTGGAAACACCATATATTTT. Its protein is CAISPQFSGNTIYF.

This clonotype was observed many times. This chain uses TRBV7-2 with TRBJ2-1; tentatively, D is TRBD1 (6 bases). The CDR3 runs to 16 residues. The V and J ends lost 0 bases and 5 bases respectively, with 14 bases between them. CDR1 is SGHTA, CDR2 FQGNSA, per germline. The DNA for the CDR3 is TGTGCCAGCAGCTTAGCGGGGGCAGGAACTAACAATGAGCAGTTCTTC. It is translated as CASSLAGAGTNNEQFF.

The table lists this clonotype with many counts. The CDR3 protein is CSALREGPDNEQFF. The CDR3 DNA reads as TGCAGTGCTTTGCGGGAGGGCCCGGACAATGAGCAGTTCTTC. The chain uses TRBV20-1 and TRBJ2-1; the match to TRBD2 covers 9 bases. Germline assignment: CDR1 DFQATT and CDR2 SNEGSKA (reference sequence). The J segment lost 5 bases and the V segment lost 5 bases, leaving 7 bases of the junction unmatched. This CDR3 has 14 residues.

This clonotype was detected ten times or more. This sequence joins TRBV7-3 and TRBJ2-5; TRBD2 is a possible D gene (6 bases). The germline V and J ends were trimmed by 0 bases and 5 bases, with 10 bases remaining between them. Germline V gene lookup returns CDR1 SGHTA and CDR2 FQGTGA. This CDR3 spans 14 amino acids. Written as DNA, the CDR3 is TGTGCCAGCAGCTTAACCCCTAGCGTGGAGACCCAGTACTTC. It translates to CASSLTPSVETQYF.

The chain couples TRBV20-1 to TRBJ2-1; D possibly uses TRBD1 or TRBD2 (5 bases each). Germline V gives CDR1 DFQATT, CDR2 SNEGSKA (reference sequence). The CDR3 length is 14 residues. V was cut by 2 bases and J by 5 bases, with 13 bases left in between. The CDR3 DNA follows: TGCAGTGCTAGACCCGGGACCACAGACAATGAGCAGTTCTTC. Translated, it gives CSARPGTTDNEQFF.

The rearrangement uses TRBV28 and TRBJ2-1; no clear D. Per germline, CDR1 MDHEN and CDR2 SYDVKM. Trimming took 7 bases from V and 2 from J, leaving 21 bases between them. CDR3 size: 17 residues. In nucleotides, the CDR3 is TGTGCCAGCATCGAAACGAGGACCACTGATACCTACAATGAGCAGTTCTTC. Protein product: CASIETRTTDTYNEQFF. Variable domain in full (rest from reference TRBV28 and TRBJ2-1): DVKVTQSSRYLVKRTGEKVFLECVQDMDHENMFWYRQDPGLGLRLIYFSYDVKMKEKGDIPEGYSVSREKKERFSLILESASTNQTSMYLCASIETRTTDTYNEQFFGPGTRLTVL.

The V gene is TRBV20-1, the J gene TRBJ2-3, with 9 bases lining up with TRBD2. The trim removed 5 bases at V and 1 base at J, leaving 7 bases unmatched. CDR1 is DFQATT, CDR2 SNEGSKA, per germline (reference sequence). The CDR3 contains 15 residues. In DNA form, the CDR3 reads TGCAGTGCTGCCCGGCTAGCGGGGCGCACAGATACGCAGTATTTT. As protein: CSAARLAGRTDTQYF.

This clonotype was counted between two and nine times. The rearrangement links TRBV24-1 to TRBJ2-1; no clear D gene. V shed 6 bases and J shed 8 bases, with 10 bases lying between them. The CDR3 sequence is 12 residues long. Germline V gives CDR1 KGHDR, CDR2 SFDVKD. CDR3 DNA sequence: TGTGCCACCAGTAGAACCGAACATGAGCAGTTCTTC. This translates into CATSRTEHEQFF.

The chain links TRBV5-6 to TRBJ2-5; TRBD2 agrees at 15 bases. The CDR3 consists of 15 residues. Germline V CDR1 and CDR2: SGHDT, YYEEEE. After removal of 4 bases from V and 4 bases from J, the junction contained 2 bases not matched to a gene. CDR3 DNA sequence: TGTGCCAGCAGCCGGGGACTAGCGGGAGGAGAGACCCAGTACTTC. This codes for CASSRGLAGGETQYF.

The rearrangement joins TRBV12-3 or TRBV12-4 to TRBJ2-5; no firm D call. V lost 9 bases and J lost 6, with 11 bases in between. The CDR3 has 11 amino acids. CDR3 loop: CASTGDKTQYF. CDR3 nucleotides: TGTGCCAGTACCGGCGATAAGACCCAGTACTTC.

This clonotype was seen only a few times. This chain joins TRBV3-1 and TRBJ2-7; D could derive from TRBD1 or TRBD2 (5 bases each). The germline gives CDR1 LGHDT, CDR2 YNNKEL (reference sequence). V lost 10 bases and J 2 bases, leaving 27 bases between the germline ends. The CDR3 length is 17 residues. The CDR3, as DNA: TGTGCCACCTCCCTAACCTCGGGGCCAGGGTCAACCTACGAGCAGTACTTC. This sequence encodes CATSLTSGPGSTYEQYF.

The sample holds many counts of this clonotype. The chain employs TRBV5-1 and TRBJ2-3; a possible D gene is TRBD2 (6 bases). The V end was cut by 0 bases, the J end by 2 bases, with 7 bases between. The germline V gene has CDR1 SGHRS and CDR2 YFSETQ. The CDR3 has 14 amino acids. In DNA form, the CDR3 reads TGCGCCAGCAGCTTGGGGAGGGTCACAGATACGCAGTATTTT. It encodes CASSLGRVTDTQYF.

This clonotype was observed at least ten times. J is TRBJ2-7 and V is TRBV28; 11 bases are shared with TRBD1. The CDR3 extends over 16 amino acids. Germline V CDR1 and CDR2: MDHEN, SYDVKM. J lost 0 bases, V lost 6 bases, and 7 bases had no gene match. The CDR3 loop reads CASSLGTGGISYEQYF. DNA for the CDR3: TGTGCCAGCAGCCTGGGGACAGGGGGAATCTCCTACGAGCAGTACTTC.

This clonotype was counted at least ten times. The gene calls are TRBV18 and TRBJ1-4, with TRBD1 matching 7 bases. Germline CDR1 and CDR2: KGHSH and LQKENI. V lost 3 bases, J lost 2 bases, and 0 bases stayed unmatched. The CDR3 spans 14 residues. CDR3 coding DNA: TGTGCCAGCTCACCGACAGGGACTAATGAAAAACTGTTTTTT. Protein: CASSPTGTNEKLFF. The variable domain in full, with the rest retrieved from reference TRBV18 and TRBJ1-4, is NAGVMQNPRHLVRRRGQEARLRCSPMKGHSHVYWYRQLPEEGLKFMVYLQKENIIDESGMPKERFSAEFPKEGPSILRIQQVVRGDSAAYFCASSPTGTNEKLFFGSGTQLSVL.

Points on this clonotype: One base away lies a much larger clone, so this may be a sequencing read error. CDR3 sequence (DNA): TGTGCCAGCAGCGCCCCAGGCGGGGGAGAGGGAGATGCGCAGTATTTT. Its translation: CASSAPGGGEGDAQYF. The V gene is TRBV7-6, the J gene TRBJ2-3; 7 bases agree with TRBD2. The CDR3 spans 16 residues. Germline assignment: CDR1 SGHVS and CDR2 FNYEAQ.

This chain joins TRBV20-1 and TRBJ2-2; D may be TRBD2 (5 bases). V lost 5 bases and J 5 bases, leaving 15 bases between the germline ends. This CDR3 spans 14 amino acids. The germline V gene has CDR1 DFQATT and CDR2 SNEGSKA (reference sequence). The CDR3 sequence is CSAPDVQRTGELFF. The CDR3 DNA reads TGCAGTGCTCCAGATGTCCAGCGGACCGGGGAGCTGTTTTTT.

This clonotype was seen many times. This chain uses TRBV6-5 with TRBJ2-1; no definite D call. Germline loops: CDR1 MNHEY, CDR2 SVGAGI. Trimming removed 0 bases at V and 1 base at J, with 4 bases between. The CDR3 is 14 residues long. The CDR3 DNA is TGTGCCAGCAGTTACTCGGGTTCCTACAATGAGCAGTTCTTC. The encoded protein is CASSYSGSYNEQFF.

The V call is TRBV6-5, the J call TRBJ2-4; 7 bases align to TRBD1. The trim removed 0 bases at V and 6 bases at J, leaving 11 bases unmatched. The CDR3 has 17 residues. CDR1 and CDR2 from the germline V gene are MNHEY and SVGAGI. The CDR3 sequence is CASSYSMNRGRRNIQYF. The CDR3 nucleotides read TGTGCCAGCAGTTACTCTATGAACAGGGGCAGGAGAAACATTCAGTACTTC.

This chain connects TRBV7-9 to TRBJ2-1, with D hard to call. This CDR3 spans 11 amino acids. From germline, CDR1 is SEHNR and CDR2 FQNEAQ (reference sequence). Trimming cost V 7 bases and J 8 bases, with 9 bases left between them. CDR3 DNA: TGTGCCAGCAACTTTCGGGATGAGCAGTTCTTC. Encoded protein: CASNFRDEQFF.

The chain combines TRBV29-1 with TRBJ2-1; perhaps TRBD2 as D (6 bases). This CDR3 is built from 17 residues. Trimming removed 6 bases from V and 2 bases from J, with 23 bases in between. CDR1 and CDR2 from the germline V gene are SQVTM and ANQGSEA. The CDR3 sequence: CSVPPKERATAYNEQFF. The CDR3 region has the DNA TGCAGCGTGCCACCGAAGGAGCGGGCTACTGCCTACAATGAGCAGTTCTTC.